Each of the 18 T cell receptor beta chains below was sequenced from the same sample in a study of technical replicates of blood from several donors. Assay used: immunoSEQ multiplex PCR; TCRdb lists only in-frame clones, some missing. The sample lists under 80,000 clones; 89% were seen once. The material sequenced was PBMCs. All receptors derive from a human donor in good health. Some clones in this sample may be carry-over from other donors' samples.

J is TRBJ1-2 and V is TRBV29-1, with D possibly TRBD1 on 5 matching bases. V was pared by 3 bases and J by 4 bases, with 9 bases between. CDR3 length: 12 residues. Per germline, CDR1 SQVTM and CDR2 ANQGSEA. CDR3 amino acids: CSVDRTGYGYTF. The CDR3 DNA is TGCAGCGTTGATCGCACAGGCTATGGCTACACCTTC.

This clone was seen a handful of times. The chain links TRBV6-6 to TRBJ1-1; D gene unclear. Germline CDR1 is MNHNY and CDR2 is SVGAGI (reference sequence). Trimming took off 7 bases at V and 1 base at J, with 10 bases between the two ends. The CDR3 extends over 13 amino acids. CDR3 nucleotides: TGTGCCAGCAATAGACAAGAGAACACTGAAGCTTTCTTT. Translation gives CASNRQENTEAFF.

V is TRBV7-2 and J is TRBJ1-2, with D perhaps matching TRBD1 (5 bases). Germline V lookup: CDR1 SGHTA, CDR2 FQGNSA. V was clipped by 5 bases and J by 7 bases, with 17 bases between them. The CDR3 covers 14 residues. The CDR3 spells CASSPAAGPLGYTF. CDR3 DNA: TGTGCCAGCAGCCCGGCGGCGGGGCCCCTTGGCTACACCTTC.

The rearrangement links TRBV7-2 to TRBJ2-3; 12 bases map to TRBD2. Germline V lookup: CDR1 SGHTA, CDR2 FQGNSA. With 1 base clipped from V and 10 bases from J, the junction kept 9 bases outside the gene matches. The CDR3 length is 16 residues. The CDR3 DNA follows: TGTGCCAGCAGCTTAGGGCTGTCTAGCGGGAGGGGTCCGCAGTATTTT. Protein: CASSLGLSSGRGPQYF.

This clone was found once. V gene TRBV7-4 combines with J gene TRBJ2-5; D might be TRBD1 (5 bases). The germline CDR1 and CDR2 sequences are SGHVT and SQSDAQ. The CDR3 has 15 amino acids. V was trimmed by 5 bases and J by 2 bases, leaving 15 bases between them. In DNA form, the CDR3 reads TGTGCCAGCAGCCCAAGGTCCTGGACACAAGAGACCCAGTACTTC. This encodes CASSPRSWTQETQYF.

The chain recombines TRBV30 with TRBJ2-1, with D possibly TRBD1 on 6 matching bases. V was clipped by 4 bases and J by 3 bases, with 16 bases between them. CDR3 size: 15 residues. The V gene's germline CDR1 is GTSNPN and CDR2 SVGIG (reference sequence). The CDR3 here is CAWTPKDRNYNEQFF. Here the CDR3 DNA reads TGTGCCTGGACCCCAAAAGACAGGAACTACAATGAGCAGTTCTTC.

The V and J genes are TRBV5-1 and TRBJ2-2, with D perhaps matching TRBD2 (5 bases). The CDR3 has 18 amino acids. CDR1 SGHRS and CDR2 YFSETQ come from the germline V gene. Trimming cost V 0 bases and J 2 bases, with 17 bases left between them. The DNA for the CDR3 is TGCGCCAGCAGCTTGGTTTCCGTGGCGGACTTTAACACCGGGGAGCTGTTTTTT. Residues: CASSLVSVADFNTGELFF.

The chain is built from TRBV4-2 and TRBJ2-5; 11 bases agree with TRBD1. Germline V gene data show CDR1 as LGHNA and CDR2 as YNFKEQ. This CDR3 has 17 amino acids. Trimming cost V 1 base and J 4 bases; bases outside gene matches: 8. The CDR3 region has the DNA TGTGCCAGCAGCCAAGGCTTGGACAGGGGGCGCCCAGAGACCCAGTACTTC. Translating gives CASSQGLDRGRPETQYF.

V is TRBV11-3 and J is TRBJ2-7; D is perhaps TRBD1 (5 bases). CDR1 SGHNT and CDR2 YENEEA come from the germline V gene. V lost 5 bases and J lost 0, with 8 bases in between. There are 13 residues in the CDR3. The CDR3: CASSPGSSYEQYF. The DNA of the CDR3 is TGTGCCAGCAGCCCAGGGTCCTCCTACGAGCAGTACTTC.

This chain links TRBV12-5 with TRBJ2-5, with D possibly being TRBD2 (6 bases). Germline CDR1 reads LGHNT; CDR2 reads FRNRAP. The CDR3 is 15 residues long. The V and J ends lost 7 bases and 0 bases respectively, with 15 bases between them. The CDR3 protein is CASASGWSDQETQYF. The CDR3 DNA follows: TGTGCTAGTGCCAGCGGGTGGTCGGACCAAGAGACCCAGTACTTC.

The chain recombines TRBV5-1 with TRBJ2-5; 8 nucleotides agree with TRBD2. V lost 0 bases and J lost 5; bases outside the gene matches: 0. CDR3 length: 13 amino acids. Looked up from germline, CDR1 is SGHRS and CDR2 is YFSETQ. The DNA for the CDR3 is TGCGCCAGCAGCTTGGGCGGGGGGGAGACCCAGTACTTC. This encodes CASSLGGGETQYF.

V gene TRBV2 combines with J gene TRBJ2-7; D perhaps matches TRBD1 (6 bases). This CDR3 is 13 amino acids long. Germline CDR1 is SNHLY and CDR2 is FYNNEI. V shed 8 bases and J shed 1 base, with 12 bases lying between them. CDR3 sequence: CASRDIESYEQYF. CDR3 bases: TGTGCCAGCCGGGACATCGAATCCTACGAGCAGTACTTC.

V is TRBV7-8 and J is TRBJ2-1; D might be TRBD2 (6 bases). Between the trimmed V and J ends, which lost 4 bases and 7 bases, there was a span of 17 bases. There are 15 residues in the CDR3. Germline V gives CDR1 SGHVS, CDR2 FQNEAQ. CDR3 DNA sequence: TGTGCCAGCAGCTCTGCCCGGGGCCGGGAGAATGAGCAGTTCTTC. Its translation: CASSSARGRENEQFF.

The V and J genes are TRBV27 and TRBJ2-6; D possibly corresponds to TRBD1 (6 bases). CDR1 and CDR2 from the germline V gene are MNHEY and SMNVEV (reference sequence). Between the trimmed V and J ends, which lost 3 bases and 1 base, there was a span of 13 bases. There are 17 residues in the CDR3. CDR3 sequence: CASSFRTGSSGANVLTF. The CDR3 DNA reads as TGTGCCAGCAGTTTTAGAACAGGGTCTTCTGGGGCCAACGTCCTGACTTTC.

V is TRBV7-2 and J is TRBJ2-1, with 7 nucleotides matching TRBD1. V gave up 5 bases and J gave up 6 bases; unmatched junction bases: 10. CDR3 length: 15 residues. CDR1 and CDR2 (germline): SGHTA, FQGNSA. CDR3 sequence: CASSPVVSGGNEQFF. In nucleotides, the CDR3 is TGTGCCAGCAGCCCAGTGGTGTCAGGGGGCAATGAGCAGTTCTTC.

The chain uses TRBV7-2 and TRBJ1-1; the D is unclear. Germline V gene lookup returns CDR1 SGHTA and CDR2 FQGNSA. With 3 bases removed from V and 5 bases from J, the gap between germline ends came to 10 bases. CDR3 length equals 13 residues. CDR3 bases: TGTGCCAGCAGCTTTGCCCAGGAAACTGAAGCTTTCTTT. Translated: CASSFAQETEAFF.

V and J are TRBV7-9 and TRBJ2-6, with TRBD1 identical over 9 bases. The CDR3 contains 16 residues. V was pared by 4 bases and J by 2 bases, with 3 bases of the junction left unmatched. Germline CDR1 SEHNR, CDR2 FQNEAQ (reference sequence). CDR3 protein: CASSSQGAAGANVLTF. Written as DNA, the CDR3 is TGTGCCAGCAGCTCACAGGGGGCAGCTGGGGCCAACGTCCTGACTTTC. Looking up the rest from reference TRBV7-9 and TRBJ2-6 gives the full variable domain: DTGVSQNPRHKITKRGQNVTFRCDPISEHNRLYWYRQTLGQGPEFLTYFQNEAQLEKSRLLSDRFSAERPKGSFSTLEIQRTEQGDSAMYLCASSSQGAAGANVLTFGAGSRLTVL.

The chain combines TRBV29-1 with TRBJ1-4; 7 positions agree with TRBD1. J lost 7 bases, V lost 2 bases, and 4 bases had no gene match. The germline V gene has CDR1 SQVTM and CDR2 ANQGSEA. The CDR3 extends over 13 amino acids. CDR3 amino acids: CSVETNRGEKLFF. DNA of the CDR3: TGCAGCGTTGAAACCAACAGGGGTGAAAAACTGTTTTTT.